The rows below give T cell receptor beta chains drawn from one sample of a study of blood T cell repertoires in COVID-19. Produced via immunoSEQ multiplex PCR; TCRdb's table is partial and in-frame only. The table has about 170,000 clones, approximately 90% seen once. Sequencing used peripheral blood. The origin of the receptors is a man aged 45-65 years who had recovered from COVID-19. CDR3s include the opening cysteine and the closing phenylalanine or tryptophan. Each record gives: D gene, J gene, V gene, clone size, CDR3 protein, CDR3 DNA. D genes are given only for firm matches. Clone size is stated in some rows and not others, as once, few, many or a class when expanded.

>-|TRBJ2-7|TRBV7-9|once
CASSLHGQIEQYF
TGTGCCAGCAGCCTACACGGACAGATCGAGCAGTACTTC
>-|TRBJ1-5|TRBV19|-
CASSPGTFQPQHF
TGTGCCAGTAGTCCAGGGACATTTCAGCCCCAGCATTTT
>-|TRBJ1-4|TRBV28|-
CASSIGGVTNEKLFF
TGTGCCAGCAGTATTGGGGGGGTAACTAATGAAAAACTGTTTTTT
>-|TRBJ1-2|TRBV6-2/TRBV6-3|-
CASSLTENYGYTF
TGTGCCAGCAGTTTAACAGAGAACTATGGCTACACCTTC
>TRBD2|TRBJ2-5|TRBV7-2|-
CASSSGGVGETQYF
TGTGCCAGCAGCTCCGGGGGGGTTGGAGAGACCCAGTACTTC
>-|TRBJ1-5|TRBV24-1|few
CATSDFGNQPQHF
TGTGCCACCAGTGACTTCGGCAATCAGCCCCAGCATTTT
>TRBD2|TRBJ2-2|TRBV2|-
CASRSGLPNTGELFF
TGTGCCAGCAGGTCGGGACTACCGAACACCGGGGAGCTGTTTTTT
>-|TRBJ1-2|TRBV7-9|-
CASSYAAVNYGYTF
TGTGCCAGCAGCTACGCGGCGGTTAACTATGGCTACACCTTC
>-|TRBJ2-1|TRBV19|-
CASSIGPSMGLRTNEQFF
TGTGCCAGTAGTATCGGGCCATCGATGGGGCTTAGGACCAATGAGCAGTTCTTC
>TRBD1|TRBJ1-2|TRBV4-2|-
CASSQISGTGGYTF
TGTGCCAGCAGCCAAATATCCGGGACAGGGGGCTACACCTTC
>TRBD2|TRBJ2-3|TRBV27|-
CASSGVTDTQYF
TGTGCCTCCAGCGGGGTTACAGATACGCAGTATTTT
>TRBD1|TRBJ2-1|TRBV6-5|-
CASSYIQGAYNEQFF
TGTGCCAGCAGTTACATCCAGGGGGCCTACAATGAGCAGTTCTTC
>-|TRBJ2-7|TRBV5-4|-
CASSPSVQGRDEQYF
TGTGCCAGCAGCCCCTCAGTGCAGGGGAGGGACGAGCAGTACTTC
>-|TRBJ1-5|TRBV2|-
CASSGQLLRNQPQHF
TGTGCCAGCAGTGGACAGCTTCTCCGCAATCAGCCCCAGCATTTT
>-|TRBJ2-2|TRBV5-4|-
CASSLVSGELFF
TGTGCCAGCAGCTTGGTATCCGGGGAGCTGTTTTTT
>-|TRBJ2-7|TRBV7-3|few
CASSEYPGQPYEQYF
TGTGCCAGCAGCGAGTATCCGGGACAACCCTACGAGCAGTACTTC
>TRBD1|TRBJ2-1|TRBV5-1|-
CASSEGQGKNEQFF
TGCGCCAGCAGCGAGGGACAGGGGAAGAATGAGCAGTTCTTC
>-|TRBJ2-2|TRBV6-1|-
CASSDRGTGELFF
TGTGCCAGCAGTGACCGGGGTACCGGGGAGCTGTTTTTT
>-|TRBJ2-7|TRBV7-2|-
CASSLGQSPYEQYF
TGTGCCAGCAGCTTAGGACAGTCCCCCTACGAGCAGTACTTC
>TRBD1|TRBJ2-7|TRBV6-2/TRBV6-3|-
CASSYDRGLEQYF
TGTGCCAGCAGTTACGACAGGGGGCTCGAGCAGTACTTC
>TRBD1|TRBJ2-1|TRBV7-2|-
CASSLGYRGQRDNEQFF
TGTGCCAGCAGCTTAGGTTACAGGGGGCAGAGGGATAATGAGCAGTTCTTC
>TRBD1|TRBJ2-5|TRBV7-2|-
CASSYPTGVGETQYF
TGTGCCAGCAGCTACCCGACAGGGGTTGGCGAGACCCAGTACTTC
>-|TRBJ1-5|TRBV2|-
CASVRDSNQPQHF
TGTGCCAGCGTACGGGATAGCAATCAGCCCCAGCATTTT
>-|TRBJ2-7|TRBV7-9|-
CASSPDSSYEQYF
TGTGCCAGCAGCCCGGACTCCTCCTACGAGCAGTACTTC
>TRBD2|TRBJ2-3|TRBV6-2/TRBV6-3|-
CASSYSLAGGGFKDTQYF
TGTGCCAGCAGTTACTCCCTAGCGGGAGGGGGATTTAAAGATACGCAGTATTTT
>TRBD2|TRBJ2-2|TRBV5-6|-
CASSRTTSPTNTGELFF
TGTGCCAGCAGCCGAACGACTAGCCCAACGAACACCGGGGAGCTGTTTTTT
>-|TRBJ1-5|TRBV5-8|-
CASSPVGGSNQPQHF
TGTGCCAGCAGCCCGGTGGGAGGTAGCAATCAGCCCCAGCATTTT
>-|TRBJ1-4|TRBV28|-
CASSLIGTTNEKLFF
TGTGCCAGCAGTTTAATCGGGACAACTAATGAAAAACTGTTTTTT
>-|TRBJ1-2|TRBV2|few
CASSDVTRGYTF
TGTGCCAGCAGTGATGTGACACGTGGCTACACCTTC
>-|TRBJ1-2|TRBV28|-
CASSFLGGDYGYTF
TGTGCCAGCAGTTTTTTGGGGGGGGACTATGGCTACACCTTC
>-|TRBJ1-4|TRBV18|once
CASSPLREEKLFF
TGTGCCAGCTCACCCCTACGGGAGGAAAAACTGTTTTTT
>-|TRBJ2-7|TRBV4-2|-
CASSQEAGGPWEQYF
TGTGCCAGCAGCCAAGAGGCGGGCGGCCCTTGGGAGCAGTACTTC
>-|TRBJ2-3|TRBV9|-
CASSVVGSTDTQYF
TGTGCCAGCAGCGTAGTCGGTAGCACAGATACGCAGTATTTT
>-|TRBJ1-4|TRBV19|-
CASSPDSEKLFF
TGTGCCAGTAGTCCCGACTCCGAAAAACTGTTTTTT
>TRBD1|TRBJ1-5|TRBV5-1|-
CASSPTGGNQPQHF
TGCGCCAGCAGCCCTACAGGGGGGAATCAGCCCCAGCATTTT
>-|TRBJ2-7|TRBV11-2|few
CASSLIRGYEQYF
TGTGCCAGCAGCTTGATCCGGGGGTACGAGCAGTACTTC
>-|TRBJ1-6|TRBV5-1|-
CASSLQHNSYNSPLHF
TGCGCCAGCAGCTTGCAACATAACTCCTATAATTCACCCCTCCACTTT
>TRBD1|TRBJ2-6|TRBV28|once
CASRPGQGASGANVLTF
TGTGCCAGCAGACCAGGACAGGGGGCTTCTGGGGCCAACGTCCTGACTTTC
>TRBD1|TRBJ1-6|TRBV6-2/TRBV6-3|-
CASSSGTALTSYNSPLHF
TGTGCCAGCAGTTCCGGGACAGCTCTGACCTCCTATAATTCACCCCTCCACTTT
>-|TRBJ2-7|TRBV19|-
CASGDGGPSYEQYF
TGTGCCAGCGGAGACGGGGGGCCTTCCTACGAGCAGTACTTC
>TRBD2|TRBJ2-1|TRBV19|-
CASRGLAGPYNEQFF
TGTGCCAGTAGAGGACTAGCGGGCCCCTACAATGAGCAGTTCTTC
>-|TRBJ2-5|TRBV5-1|once
CASSLLGQAVRGRETQYF
TGCGCCAGCAGTTTACTCGGACAGGCCGTTCGCGGGAGGGAGACCCAGTACTTC
>TRBD1|TRBJ2-3|TRBV5-4|-
CASRPDRARGTDTQYF
TGTGCCAGCAGACCGGACAGGGCGAGGGGCACAGATACGCAGTATTTT
>-|TRBJ2-2|TRBV7-3|-
CASSPTSTGELFF
TGTGCCAGCAGCCCCACTAGCACCGGGGAGCTGTTTTTT
>-|TRBJ1-5|TRBV19|-
CASSQGKGQPQHF
TGTGCCAGTAGTCAGGGTAAAGGGCAGCCCCAGCATTTT
>TRBD2|TRBJ2-1|TRBV19|-
CASSPGTSGYNEQFF
TGTGCCAGTTCTCCTGGGACTAGCGGATACAATGAGCAGTTCTTC
>-|TRBJ1-1|TRBV7-3|-
CASRDERGGIVAFF
TGTGCCAGCAGGGACGAGCGGGGCGGAATCGTAGCTTTCTTT
>-|TRBJ2-1|TRBV7-2|-
CASSPPDSGYNEQFF
TGTGCCAGCAGCCCCCCGGATAGCGGCTACAATGAGCAGTTCTTC
>-|TRBJ1-2|TRBV9|-
CASSEQGSIGYTF
TGTGCCAGCAGTGAGCAGGGCTCGATCGGCTACACCTTC
>TRBD1|TRBJ1-2|TRBV30|-
CAWSVQGIIYGYTF
TGTGCCTGGAGTGTACAGGGGATTATCTATGGCTACACCTTC
>TRBD2|TRBJ2-2|TRBV5-8|-
CASSPSGTSGGGELFF
TGTGCCAGCAGCCCATCCGGGACTAGCGGGGGCGGGGAGCTGTTTTTT
>-|TRBJ1-6|TRBV10-3|-
CAIRDTGLRNSPLHF
TGTGCCATCAGGGATACAGGGCTTCGGAATTCACCCCTCCACTTT
>-|TRBJ1-2|TRBV5-1|once
CASSLAGGLGYGYTF
TGCGCCAGCAGCTTGGCGGGGGGGCTGGGCTATGGCTACACCTTC
>TRBD2|TRBJ2-3|TRBV2|-
CASSDILAGGPTDTQYF
TGTGCCAGCAGTGATATTCTAGCGGGGGGGCCCACAGATACGCAGTATTTT
>-|TRBJ2-3|TRBV28|-
CASSFAGSTDTQYF
TGTGCCAGCAGTTTCGCGGGGAGCACAGATACGCAGTATTTT